Listed here is a single T cell receptor beta chain. This sample was taken from a study of blood T cell repertoires in COVID-19. Study-wide context: PBMCs, B-cell-depleted T cells, or T cells provided the cDNA or gDNA that made up the material.

The CDR3 is 15 amino acids. The germline V and J ends were trimmed by 6 bases and 5 bases, with 18 bases remaining between them. Germline CDR1 and CDR2: MNHEY and SVGEGT. Per the original data handling: It was from reference gene primer amplification that nucleated cell counts were estimated. Sequenced by immunoSEQ multiplex PCR; TCRdb stores in-frame clones only, minus some. For V, J and clone size, that table is used; D and trimming come from the DNA. Of approximately 500,000 clones detected, roughly 91% appear once; the ten largest clones hold about 8%. The chain has TRBV6-2 or TRBV6-3 and TRBJ2-3; TRBD2 might be the D (6 bases). This TCR was recovered from a woman in her forties or fifties with COVID-19, enrolled during active disease. Sequencing input: peripheral blood. The DNA of the CDR3 is TGTGCCAGCAGCCTTAGCGGCGTCCCCATAGATACGCAGTATTTT. Residues: CASSLSGVPIDTQYF.